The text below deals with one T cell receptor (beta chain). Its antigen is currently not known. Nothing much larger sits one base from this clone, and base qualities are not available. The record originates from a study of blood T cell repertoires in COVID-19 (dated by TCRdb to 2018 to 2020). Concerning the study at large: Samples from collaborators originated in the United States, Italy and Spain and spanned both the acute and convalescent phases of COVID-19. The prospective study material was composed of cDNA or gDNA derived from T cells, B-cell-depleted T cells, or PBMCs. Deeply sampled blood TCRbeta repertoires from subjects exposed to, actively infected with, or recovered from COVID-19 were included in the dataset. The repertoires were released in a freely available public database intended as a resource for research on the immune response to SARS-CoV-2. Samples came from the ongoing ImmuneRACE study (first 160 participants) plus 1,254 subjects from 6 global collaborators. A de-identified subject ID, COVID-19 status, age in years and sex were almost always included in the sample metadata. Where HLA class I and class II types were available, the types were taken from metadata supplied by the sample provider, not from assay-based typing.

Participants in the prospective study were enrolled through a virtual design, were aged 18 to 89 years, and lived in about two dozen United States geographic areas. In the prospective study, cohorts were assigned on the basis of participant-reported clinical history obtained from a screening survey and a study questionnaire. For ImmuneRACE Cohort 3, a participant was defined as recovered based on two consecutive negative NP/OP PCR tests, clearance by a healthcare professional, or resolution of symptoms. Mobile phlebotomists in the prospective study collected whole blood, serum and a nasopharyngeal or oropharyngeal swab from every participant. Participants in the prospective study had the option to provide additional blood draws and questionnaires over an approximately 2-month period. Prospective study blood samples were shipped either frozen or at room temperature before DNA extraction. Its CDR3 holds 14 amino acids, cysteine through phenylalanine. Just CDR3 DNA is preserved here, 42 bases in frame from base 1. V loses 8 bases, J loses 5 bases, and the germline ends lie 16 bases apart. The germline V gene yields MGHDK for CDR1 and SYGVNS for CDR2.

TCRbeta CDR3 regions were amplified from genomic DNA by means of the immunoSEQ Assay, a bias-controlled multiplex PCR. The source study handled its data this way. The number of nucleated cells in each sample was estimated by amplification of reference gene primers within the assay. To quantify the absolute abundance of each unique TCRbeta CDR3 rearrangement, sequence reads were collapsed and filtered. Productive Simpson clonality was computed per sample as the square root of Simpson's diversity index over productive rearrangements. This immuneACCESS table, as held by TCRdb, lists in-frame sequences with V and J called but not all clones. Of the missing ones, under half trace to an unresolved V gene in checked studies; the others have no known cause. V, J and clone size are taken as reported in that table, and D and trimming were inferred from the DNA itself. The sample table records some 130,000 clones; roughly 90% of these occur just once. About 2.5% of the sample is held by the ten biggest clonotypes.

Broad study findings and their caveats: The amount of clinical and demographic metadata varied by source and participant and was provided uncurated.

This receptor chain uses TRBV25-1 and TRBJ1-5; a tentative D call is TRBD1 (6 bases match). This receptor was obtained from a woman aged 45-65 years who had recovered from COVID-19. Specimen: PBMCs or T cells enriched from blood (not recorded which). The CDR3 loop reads CASGPWGLDQPQHF. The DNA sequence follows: TGTGCCAGCGGCCCGTGGGGGCTGGATCAGCCCCAGCATTTT.